This T cell receptor (beta chain) was observed in a study of T cells after yellow fever vaccination. TCRdb ran MiXCR on the 5' RACE reads and lists one entry per CDR3 protein. Of tens of thousands of distinct CDR3 sequences in the sample, roughly 7.4% were seen once. Study-level results: Reappearance after the booster was seen for most primary-vaccination clones, at 95% to 97% CD4 and 70% to 90% CD8. A weaker but faster secondary response was observed, peaking on day 5 versus 15.

With 5 bases removed from V and 2 bases from J, the gap between germline ends came to 12 bases. The CDR3 is 15 amino acids. CDR1 SEHNR and CDR2 FQNEAQ come from the germline V gene (reference sequence). This clonotype was recorded a few times. Antigen specificity is unknown. The rearrangement links TRBV7-9 to TRBJ1-4, with D possibly matching TRBD1 (5 bases). This clonotype was sampled from a man in his thirties or forties who received the YFV17D yellow fever vaccine. The material sequenced was CD8+ T cells sorted from PBMCs, taken on the day of the yellow fever booster vaccination. The CDR3 DNA follows: TGTGCCAGCAGCGGCACAGGCTACACTAATGAAAAACTGTTTTTT. This encodes CASSGTGYTNEKLFF. Using reference TRBV7-9 and TRBJ1-4 for the parts outside the CDR3, the full variable domain is DTGVSQNPRHKITKRGQNVTFRCDPISEHNRLYWYRQTLGQGPEFLTYFQNEAQLEKSRLLSDRFSAERPKGSFSTLEIQRTEQGDSAMYLCASSGTGYTNEKLFFGSGTQLSVL.